The entry below gives a single T cell receptor beta chain sequence along with its context. The antigen is not known. The identical CDR3 is also encoded by other nucleotide sequences in the sample. These data come from a study of beta chain features in type 1 diabetes. Study information: Across all samples, approximately 110,000,000 sorted cells were examined.

Blood was collected once per donor into heparin, averaging approximately 110 mL. TCRB transcripts that were expressed got sequenced, as all of the isolated RNA had been reverse transcribed. Clones were sequenced by immunoSEQ multiplex PCR, and TCRdb holds only the in-frame ones, with some missing. The table records 250,000 to 350,000 clones, over 12% of them present only once. Trimming cost V 0 bases and J 0 bases, with 11 bases left between them. The CDR3 loop spans 16 amino acids. Germline CDR1 and CDR2: SGDLS and YYNGEE. Broader study findings: When Type 1 diabetes patients were examined, their TCRB CDR3s proved moderately but significantly shorter in all four CD4+ subsets.

Sequenced: naive CD4+ T cells from blood. This sequence joins TRBV9 and TRBJ2-3, with D maybe TRBD2 (6 bases). The receptor's source is a man younger than 30 with type 1 diabetes. The CDR3, as DNA: TGTGCCAGCAGCGTAGGGAGGGGCGCTAGCACAGATACGCAGTATTTT. It translates to CASSVGRGASTDTQYF.